This TCR beta chain appears in the sequencing data of a study of cytotoxic CD8 clonotypes in ibrutinib-treated CLL. In the study overall: Per sample, productive templates averaged nearly 260,000 and productive rearrangements averaged roughly 91,000.

Assay: immunoSEQ multiplex PCR; the TCRdb copy retains only in-frame clones and omits some. The sample lists about 300,000 clones; around 76% were seen once. Germline V gene lookup returns CDR1 SGHTA and CDR2 FQGNSA. After removal of 5 bases from V and 9 bases from J, the junction contained 7 bases not matched to a gene. The CDR3 spans 12 residues. Notes on this clone: Its antigen is still unknown.

Study results and caveats: The public clonotypes identified were infrequent and showed contraction or stability on treatment.

The V call is TRBV7-2, the J call TRBJ2-7; 7 bases align to TRBD2. This sequence was found in a human donor with chronic lymphocytic leukemia. The sample consisted of PBMCs, taken at disease progression, from a patient treated with ibrutinib. The CDR3 nucleotides are TGTGCCAGCAGCCCCCTGGGGGGGACGCAGTACTTC. This codes for CASSPLGGTQYF. The full variable domain, its missing parts supplied by reference TRBV7-2 and TRBJ2-7, is GAGVSQSPSNKVTEKGKDVELRCDPISGHTALYWYRQSLGQGLEFLIYFQGNSAPDKSGLPSDRFSAERTGGSVSTLTIQRTQQEDSAVYLCASSPLGGTQYFGPGTRLTVT.